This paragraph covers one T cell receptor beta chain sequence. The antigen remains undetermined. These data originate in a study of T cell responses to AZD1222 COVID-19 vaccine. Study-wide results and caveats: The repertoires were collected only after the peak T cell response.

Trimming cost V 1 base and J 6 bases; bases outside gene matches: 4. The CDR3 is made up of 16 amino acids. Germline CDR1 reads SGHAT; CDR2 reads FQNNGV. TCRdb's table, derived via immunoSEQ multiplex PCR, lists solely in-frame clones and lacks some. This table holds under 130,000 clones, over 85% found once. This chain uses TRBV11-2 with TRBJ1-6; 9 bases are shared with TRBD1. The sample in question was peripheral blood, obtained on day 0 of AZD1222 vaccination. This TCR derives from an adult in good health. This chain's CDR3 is CASSLGTGGFNSPLHF. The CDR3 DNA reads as TGTGCCAGCAGCTTAGGAACAGGGGGCTTTAATTCACCCCTCCACTTT.